These 15 T cell receptor beta chains were all obtained from the same sample, sequenced in a study of T cell clusters in autoimmune cytopenias. TRB amplification used approximately 250 ng of peripheral blood genomic DNA. One tube held mixed TRB-A and TRB-B primer pools for touch-down PCR. From the multiplex PCR reads, TCRdb lists one entry per CDR3 protein and no DNA. Its listing shows thousands of distinct CDR3 sequences. These data were also filed under a second study, of T cell repertoires in aging, cancer and after chemotherapy.

The specimen sequenced was peripheral blood. The receptors stem from a human donor in good health.

This clonotype shows up as medium-sized by frequency. The chain joins TRBV27 to TRBJ1-5. The length of the CDR3 is 14 residues. The germline V gene has CDR1 MNHEY and CDR2 SMNVEV (reference sequence). CDR3 sequence: CASSSRRSNQPQHF.

Frequency places this clonotype as medium-sized (0.01 to 0.1%). V usage is TRBV12-3 or TRBV12-4 and J usage is TRBJ1-4. This CDR3 has 16 amino acids. Here the CDR3 reads CASSLLPHNRRGKLFF.

Its frequency marks this clonotype as medium-sized (0.01 to 0.1%). J is TRBJ2-6 and V is TRBV6-5. The length of the CDR3 is 17 residues. CDR1 is MNHEY, CDR2 SVGAGI, per germline. CDR3 loop: CASSYSISGSGANVLTF.

The V call is TRBV20-1, the J call TRBJ2-5; TCRdb reports TRBD1, a call that lacks DNA to check it against. CDR1 DFQATT and CDR2 SNEGSKA come from the germline V gene (reference sequence). The CDR3 covers 18 residues. CDR3 sequence reads: CSARAWMGSGQVPGTQYF.

According to its frequency, this clonotype is medium-sized (0.01 to 0.1%). This sequence joins TRBV19 and TRBJ1-5; as DNA is missing, the TRBD1 call by TCRdb cannot be tested. The CDR3 contains 15 residues. Germline loops: CDR1 LNHDA, CDR2 SQIVND (reference sequence). CDR3 protein: CASSPIRGTNQPQHF.

This clonotype is identified as medium-sized from frequency. This chain connects TRBV6-5 to TRBJ2-3; as DNA is missing, the TRBD1 call by TCRdb cannot be tested. This CDR3 has 15 amino acids. Per the germline V gene, CDR1 is MNHEY and CDR2 is SVGAGI. CDR3 region: CASTSAGVGTDTQYF.

By frequency, this clonotype is medium-sized. This chain uses TRBV7-6 with TRBJ2-1. Germline V CDR1 and CDR2: SGHVS, FNYEAQ. The CDR3 covers 13 residues. The CDR3 reads CASSFGSLNEQFF.

This chain's CDR3 is CASSFFDNSPLHF. The genes are TRBV7-2 and TRBJ1-6. The CDR3 has 13 residues. Germline CDR1 and CDR2: SGHTA and FQGNSA.

This clonotype is called medium-sized based on its frequency. The chain carries TRBV19 and TRBJ2-6; TCRdb names TRBD1, which stays unverified in the absence of DNA. CDR1 is LNHDA, CDR2 SQIVND, per germline (reference sequence). The CDR3 loop spans 16 amino acids. The CDR3 sequence is CATQTGGLSGANVLTF.

V is TRBV11-1 and J is TRBJ2-5; without DNA, the TCRdb call of TRBD1 cannot be checked. The CDR3 consists of 20 residues. Germline values: CDR1 SGHAT, CDR2 FQDESV (reference sequence). The CDR3 here is CASSLVRGGGQGGDQETQYF.

The rearrangement links TRBV5-5 to TRBJ1-4. The CDR3 contains 16 residues. Germline loops: CDR1 SGHKS, CDR2 YYEKEE (reference sequence). This CDR3 is CASSLAAAAENEKLFF.

The rearrangement uses TRBV5-1 and TRBJ2-7; without DNA, the TCRdb call of TRBD1 cannot be checked. The CDR3 loop spans 14 amino acids. The V gene's germline CDR1 is SGHRS and CDR2 YFSETQ. CDR3 region: CASSVDRGFYEQYF.

The rearrangement joins TRBV20-1 to TRBJ1-1; with no DNA, the TCRdb D assignment of TRBD1 cannot be verified. CDR1 and CDR2 from the germline V gene are DFQATT and SNEGSKA (reference sequence). This CDR3 is built from 14 residues. This chain's CDR3 is CSALRGVGNTEAFF.

This chain connects TRBV2 to TRBJ2-1. Germline CDR1 and CDR2: SNHLY and FYNNEI. CDR3 length: 15 residues. The CDR3 here is CASSDVRNPYNEQFF. Looking up the rest from reference TRBV2 and TRBJ2-1 gives the full variable domain: EPEVTQTPSHQVTQMGQEVILRCVPISNHLYFYWYRQILGQKVEFLVSFYNNEISEKSEIFDDQFSVERPDGSNFTLKIRSTKLEDSAMYFCASSDVRNPYNEQFFGPGTRLTVL.

Its frequency marks this clonotype as medium-sized. This chain uses TRBV19 with TRBJ1-4. The germline V gene has CDR1 LNHDA and CDR2 SQIVND (reference sequence). This CDR3 region has 17 residues. CDR3 region: CASSPRVGYGANEKLFF.